A single T cell receptor (beta chain) is shown here with its context. These data originate in a study of T cell responses to AZD1222 COVID-19 vaccine. Profiled with immunoSEQ multiplex PCR; TCRdb holds only in-frame clones, not every one. This table holds some 110,000 clones, roughly 87% found once. Between the trimmed V and J ends, which lost 4 bases and 1 base, there was a span of 13 bases. The V gene's germline CDR1 is MNHNS and CDR2 SASEGT. This CDR3 is built from 16 residues. This TCR came from an adult who received the AZD1222 COVID-19 vaccine. This material consisted of peripheral blood, taken 28 days after the second AZD1222 dose. V is TRBV6-1 and J is TRBJ1-4, with a weak D call TRBD1 (6 bases). This CDR3 is CASSGEGGRTNEKLFF. The CDR3 DNA reads as TGTGCCAGCAGTGGGGAGGGGGGGCGAACTAATGAAAAACTGTTTTTT.